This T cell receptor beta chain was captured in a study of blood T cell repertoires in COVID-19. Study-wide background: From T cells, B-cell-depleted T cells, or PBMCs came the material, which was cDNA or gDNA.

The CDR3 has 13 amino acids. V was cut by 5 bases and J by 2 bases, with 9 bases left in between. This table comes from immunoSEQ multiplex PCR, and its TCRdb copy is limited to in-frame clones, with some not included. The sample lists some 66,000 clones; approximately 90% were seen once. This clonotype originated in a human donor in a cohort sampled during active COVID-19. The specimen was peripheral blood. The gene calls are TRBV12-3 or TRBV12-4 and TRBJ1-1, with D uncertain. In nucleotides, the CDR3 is TGTGCCAGCAGTACCGGAGGAAACACTGAAGCTTTCTTT. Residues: CASSTGGNTEAFF.